This T cell receptor beta chain originates from a study of human thymus T cells. Study-level points and caveats: Gene usage (both V and J) appeared biased in thymic and blood repertoires. Thymic repertoires overlap heavily among unrelated individuals, related research has reported.

Concerning this clone: Its antigen is still unknown.

Resections that were taken during corrective heart surgery supplied the thymus tissue. Donor material was obtained from healthy Finnish infants undergoing corrective surgery for congenital heart defects. CDR1 SGHDT and CDR2 YYEEEE come from the germline V gene. The V segment lost 1 base and the J segment 5 bases; nucleotides outside the gene matches: 12. The CDR3 is 17 amino acids. The table came from immunoSEQ multiplex PCR; TCRdb's copy has only in-frame clones and leaves some out. The sample lists 78,000 or so clones, 95% to 98% occurring once. The rearrangement joins TRBV5-6 to TRBJ1-5; the match to TRBD1 covers 7 bases. Sequenced input: thymus tissue. The TCR sequence derives from a boy younger than two with a congenital heart defect but otherwise immunologically healthy. CDR3 in DNA: TGTGCCAGCAGCTTGTTCGGAGCCAGGGGGATCGATCAGCCCCAGCATTTT. Its protein product is CASSLFGARGIDQPQHF.